The 30 T cell receptor beta chains presented below share a single source sample, sequenced in a study of blood T cell repertoires in COVID-19. Libraries were prepared by immunoSEQ multiplex PCR; TCRdb keeps only in-frame clonotypes and omits some of them. The table lists just over 650,000 clones, around 89% of them singletons. Sequenced material: peripheral blood. The receptors stem from a young woman with acute or convalescent COVID-19.

The chain has TRBV7-3 and TRBJ1-3; D remains ambiguous. V lost 4 bases, J lost 4 bases, and 5 bases lay in between. The V gene's germline CDR1 is SGHTA and CDR2 FQGTGA. CDR3 length: 12 amino acids. CDR3 sequence reads: CASSSPGNTIYF. The CDR3 nucleotides are TGTGCCAGCAGCTCTCCCGGAAACACCATATATTTT.

V and J are TRBV5-6 and TRBJ1-1; TRBD1 might be the D (6 bases). The germline CDR1 and CDR2 sequences are SGHDT and YYEEEE. The CDR3 has 14 amino acids. Trimming removed 4 bases from V and 0 bases from J, with 10 bases in between. CDR3 protein: CASSTTGLNTEAFF. CDR3 in DNA: TGTGCCAGCAGCACCACAGGGTTGAACACTGAAGCTTTCTTT. The variable domain in full, completed from reference TRBV5-6 and TRBJ1-1, reads DAGVTQSPTHLIKTRGQQVTLRCSPKSGHDTVSWYQQALGQGPQFIFQYYEEEERQRGNFPDRFSGHQFPNYSSELNVNALLLGDSALYLCASSTTGLNTEAFFGQGTRLTVV.

The rearrangement uses TRBV19 and TRBJ2-1, with a tentative D call TRBD2 (6 bases). The CDR3 is 15 amino acids. V gave up 5 bases and J gave up 3 bases, with 14 bases separating them. The germline gives CDR1 LNHDA, CDR2 SQIVND (reference sequence). The CDR3 spells CASSQERDFYNEQFF. CDR3 nucleotide sequence: TGTGCCAGTAGTCAGGAACGGGACTTCTACAATGAGCAGTTCTTC.

The chain is built from TRBV3-1 (or the pseudogene TRBV3-2) and TRBJ2-2, with 10 bases fitting TRBD2. CDR3 length: 15 residues. The junction had 7 bases not matched to a gene; V was cut back by 3 bases and J by 9 bases. CDR1 and CDR2 (germline): LGHDT, YNNKEL (reference sequence). The CDR3 DNA sequence: TGTGCCAGCAGCCACCAACTAGCGGGGACGAGGGAGCTGTTTTTT. Its protein is CASSHQLAGTRELFF.

V gene TRBV21-1 combines with J gene TRBJ1-4; the table gives TRBD1 as D, unverified against the DNA. TRBV21-1 is a recognized pseudogene. The CDR3 covers 13 residues. The CDR3 is CASSKALYTKLFF. CDR3 coding DNA: TGTGCCAGCAGCAAAGCGCTTTACACCAAACTGTTTTTT.

The chain uses TRBV19 and TRBJ1-2; a weak D match, TRBD1 (6 bases). V was pared by 1 base and J by 5 bases, with 14 bases between. From germline, CDR1 is LNHDA and CDR2 SQIVND (reference sequence). This CDR3 contains 15 residues. The CDR3: CASSIGELGGYGYTF. CDR3 DNA sequence: TGTGCCAGTAGTATAGGTGAACTAGGGGGTTATGGCTACACCTTC.

The V gene is TRBV5-1, the J gene TRBJ2-7, with 7 positions matching TRBD1. Germline V gene data show CDR1 as SGHRS and CDR2 as YFSETQ. CDR3 length equals 15 residues. J lost 2 bases, V lost 2 bases, and 7 bases had no gene match. The CDR3 here is CASSFRTGITYEQYF. The CDR3 region has the DNA TGCGCCAGCAGCTTCAGGACAGGAATCACCTACGAGCAGTACTTC.

The rearrangement links TRBV19 to TRBJ1-1; no definite D call. The CDR3 consists of 13 residues. The ends were cut back, 5 bases at V and 0 bases at J, with 7 bases in the middle. The germline V gene has CDR1 LNHDA and CDR2 SQIVND (reference sequence). CDR3 residues: CASSLTMNTEAFF. CDR3 coding DNA: TGTGCCAGTAGTTTAACAATGAACACTGAAGCTTTCTTT.

The chain is built from TRBV19 and TRBJ2-1; 8 nucleotides align to TRBD1. This CDR3 contains 16 residues. V was clipped by 5 bases and J by 6 bases; unmatched bases: 12. The germline CDR1 and CDR2 sequences are LNHDA and SQIVND (reference sequence). CDR3 bases: TGTGCCAGTAGTGACCCTCGAAGACAGGGGTTCAATGAGCAGTTCTTC. Protein product: CASSDPRRQGFNEQFF.

Concerning this clone itself: This same CDR3 is encoded by further DNA sequences in the sample. The chain carries TRBV7-3 and TRBJ2-1; 8 positions match TRBD1. V trimming: 3 bases; J trimming: 1 base; junction bases outside the gene matches: 2. This CDR3 is built from 15 residues. The germline gives CDR1 SGHTA, CDR2 FQGTGA. CDR3 region: CASSFDRGSYNEQFF. The CDR3 nucleotides are TGTGCCAGCAGCTTCGACAGGGGTTCCTACAATGAGCAGTTCTTC.

The chain couples TRBV5-1 to TRBJ2-6, with D perhaps TRBD1 (5 bases). CDR1 and CDR2 (germline): SGHRS, YFSETQ. The CDR3 loop spans 15 amino acids. Trimming left V 4 bases short and J 1 base short, with 9 bases between. The CDR3 sequence: CASSTGQSGANVLTF. In nucleotides, the CDR3 is TGCGCCAGCAGCACCGGACAATCTGGGGCCAACGTCCTGACTTTC.

The chain couples TRBV20-1 to TRBJ2-1, with D perhaps TRBD1 (5 bases). V lost 4 bases, J lost 13 bases, and 14 bases lay in between. There are 11 residues in the CDR3. The germline CDR1 and CDR2 sequences are DFQATT and SNEGSKA (reference sequence). CDR3 DNA: TGCAGTGCTACCCCGCAGGGCTTTCAGTTCTTC. It yields the protein CSATPQGFQFF.

This sequence joins TRBV14 and TRBJ1-5; a weak D match, TRBD1 (5 bases). The length of the CDR3 is 13 residues. CDR1 and CDR2 (germline): SGHDN, FVKESK. V lost 6 bases and J lost 4, with 10 bases in between. This CDR3 is CASSTSGNQPQHF. In DNA form, the CDR3 reads TGTGCCAGCAGTACCTCAGGGAATCAGCCCCAGCATTTT.

The rearrangement joins TRBV6-6 to TRBJ1-4, with D tentatively TRBD1 (5 bases). Per the germline V gene, CDR1 is MNHNY and CDR2 is SVGAGI (reference sequence). The CDR3 length is 14 residues. V was cut by 2 bases and J by 9 bases, with 13 bases left in between. This chain's CDR3 is CASSYVQGLKKLFF. The CDR3 DNA sequence: TGTGCCAGCAGTTACGTTCAGGGCCTGAAAAAACTGTTTTTT.

This clone showed up just a few times. CDR3 nucleotides: TGTGCCAGCAGAGTGACAGGGCTGGCAAACTATGGCTACACCTTC. Amino acid sequence: CASRVTGLANYGYTF. V gene TRBV27 combines with J gene TRBJ1-2; 7 nucleotides agree with TRBD1. This CDR3 spans 15 amino acids. The trim removed 6 bases at V and 2 bases at J, leaving 9 bases unmatched. Per germline, CDR1 MNHEY and CDR2 SMNVEV (reference sequence).

The genes are TRBV28 and TRBJ1-1; D is perhaps TRBD1 (5 bases). Trimming removed 7 bases from V and 4 bases from J, with 13 bases in between. The CDR3 is made up of 13 amino acids. Germline lookup yields CDR1 MDHEN and CDR2 SYDVKM. CDR3: CASTLGEGTEAFF. The CDR3 region has the DNA TGTGCCAGCACCCTAGGGGAGGGCACTGAAGCTTTCTTT.

This clone was observed once. This rearrangement joins TRBV12-3 or TRBV12-4 to TRBJ1-2, with D perhaps matching TRBD1 (5 bases). CDR3 length: 12 amino acids. Between the trimmed V and J ends, which lost 1 base and 13 bases, there was a span of 13 bases. CDR3 in DNA: TGTGCCAGCAGTTTAGGTGGCCCGGGGGTCACCTTC. Protein product: CASSLGGPGVTF.

The gene calls are TRBV11-3 and TRBJ2-1; TRBD1 aligns across 10 bases. V lost 5 bases to trimming and J lost 2 bases; unmatched junction nucleotides: 3. Germline V lookup: CDR1 SGHNT, CDR2 YENEEA. This CDR3 comprises 15 residues. CDR3 sequence: CASSPGTGAYNEQFF. CDR3 DNA: TGTGCCAGCAGCCCCGGGACAGGGGCCTACAATGAGCAGTTCTTC. Full variable domain (remainder filled in from reference TRBV11-3 and TRBJ2-1): EAGVVQSPRYKIIEKKQPVAFWCNPISGHNTLYWYLQNLGQGPELLIRYENEEAVDDSQLPKDRFSAERLKGVDSTLKIQPAELGDSAVYLCASSPGTGAYNEQFFGPGTRLTVL.

The chain uses TRBV3-1 (or the pseudogene TRBV3-2) and TRBJ2-5; no clear D. Trimming removed 4 bases from V and 5 bases from J, with 20 bases in between. Germline V CDR1 and CDR2: LGHDT, YNNKEL (reference sequence). There are 16 residues in the CDR3. The CDR3 DNA follows: TGTGCCAGCAGCCCCAACTCCTTGACATTCCGGGAGACCCAGTACTTC. This codes for CASSPNSLTFRETQYF.

This clone was seen only a few times. The CDR3, as DNA: TGCGCCAGCCAATTGGAGGGGGCCGCCTATAATTCACCCCTCCACTTT. Protein: CASQLEGAAYNSPLHF. V and J are TRBV10-2 and TRBJ1-6; 7 bases line up with TRBD1. This CDR3 contains 16 residues. Germline V lookup: CDR1 WSHSY, CDR2 SAAADI. Trimming took 8 bases from V and 2 from J; bases not matched to a gene: 9.

The chain has TRBV5-1 and TRBJ2-1; D might be TRBD1 (6 bases). CDR1 and CDR2 (germline): SGHRS, YFSETQ. The CDR3 spans 15 residues. With 0 bases removed from V and 3 bases from J, the gap between germline ends came to 10 bases. CDR3 loop: CASSLEGQSYNEQFF. In DNA form, the CDR3 reads TGCGCCAGCAGCTTGGAGGGACAAAGCTACAATGAGCAGTTCTTC. Filled out from reference TRBV5-1 and TRBJ2-1, the complete variable domain reads KAGVTQTPRYLIKTRGQQVTLSCSPISGHRSVSWYQQTPGQGLQFLFEYFSETQRNKGNFPGRFSGRQFSNSRSEMNVSTLELGDSALYLCASSLEGQSYNEQFFGPGTRLTVL.

V is TRBV24-1 and J is TRBJ1-2, with D possibly matching TRBD1 (5 bases). Germline V CDR1 and CDR2: KGHDR, SFDVKD. Trimming left V 4 bases short and J 7 bases short, with 18 bases between. This CDR3 spans 15 amino acids. The chain's CDR3 is CATSESEQDYSGYTF. The CDR3 coding sequence is TGTGCCACCAGTGAGTCCGAACAGGATTACTCTGGCTACACCTTC.

The chain recombines TRBV6-5 with TRBJ1-3, with TRBD1 as a possible D gene (5 bases). The CDR3 sequence is 12 residues long. The V gene's germline CDR1 is MNHEY and CDR2 SVGAGI. V lost 7 bases to trimming and J lost 1 base, with 5 bases between them. The CDR3 reads CASTGSGNTIYF. The CDR3 nucleotides read TGTGCCAGCACAGGGTCTGGAAACACCATATATTTT.

CDR3 residues: CASAMWASGNTIYF. The CDR3 coding sequence is TGTGCCAGCGCTATGTGGGCTTCTGGAAACACCATATATTTT. The V call is TRBV5-4, the J call TRBJ1-3, with D uncertain. CDR3 length: 14 amino acids. Between the trimmed V and J ends, which lost 7 bases and 1 base, there was a span of 12 bases. Germline V gives CDR1 SGHNT, CDR2 YYREEE (reference sequence).

J is TRBJ1-1 and V is TRBV11-2; 7 positions agree with TRBD1. J gave up 6 bases and V 3 bases, and 16 bases lay outside the gene matches. Germline CDR1 SGHAT, CDR2 FQNNGV. The CDR3 contains 17 residues. The CDR3 DNA reads as TGTGCCAGCAGCTTCCGAACAGGGGCAACGCCGACCCCTGAAGCTTTCTTT. It yields the protein CASSFRTGATPTPEAFF.

This clone occurred a few times. The V gene is TRBV6-4, the J gene TRBJ2-3, with 9 positions matching TRBD2. The germline V gene has CDR1 MRHNA and CDR2 SNTAGT. The CDR3 contains 16 residues. Losses at the gene ends were 0 bases for V and 1 base for J; bases not matched to a gene: 2. The DNA of the CDR3 is TGTGCCAGCAGTGACTCGGCTAGCGGGGGCACAGATACGCAGTATTTT. Protein: CASSDSASGGTDTQYF.

The chain's CDR3 is CASSTDRGIYEQYF. CDR3 nucleotide sequence: TGTGCCAGCAGCACAGACAGGGGCATATACGAGCAGTACTTC. The chain combines TRBV7-9 with TRBJ2-7, with 8 bases lining up with TRBD1. This CDR3 contains 14 residues. The V and J ends lost 5 bases and 4 bases, in that order; junction bases with no gene match: 7. In germline, CDR1 is SEHNR, CDR2 FQNEAQ (reference sequence).

The chain is built from TRBV9 and TRBJ2-1, with D tentatively TRBD1 (5 bases). The CDR3 is made up of 13 amino acids. V lost 0 bases, J lost 8 bases, and 9 bases lay in between. Germline V lookup: CDR1 SGDLS, CDR2 YYNGEE. The CDR3 sequence: CASSVGMGHEQFF. Here the CDR3 DNA reads TGTGCCAGCAGCGTAGGGATGGGGCATGAGCAGTTCTTC.

The chain uses TRBV19 and TRBJ1-1; D gene uncertain. The CDR3 has 15 residues. Between the trimmed V and J ends, which lost 0 bases and 0 bases, there was a span of 8 bases. Germline values: CDR1 LNHDA, CDR2 SQIVND (reference sequence). In DNA form, the CDR3 reads TGTGCCAGTAGTATAGATGAGAGGATGAACACTGAAGCTTTCTTT. Amino acid sequence: CASSIDERMNTEAFF.

J is TRBJ2-1 and V is TRBV9; D may be TRBD2 (7 bases). The CDR3 is made up of 14 amino acids. Germline V CDR1 and CDR2: SGDLS, YYNGEE. The ends were cut back, 2 bases at V and 7 bases at J, with 13 bases in the middle. The CDR3 is CASSVGGAVNEQFF. CDR3 bases: TGTGCCAGCAGCGTTGGGGGGGCTGTAAATGAGCAGTTCTTC.